The rows below give T cell receptor beta chains drawn from one sample of a study of human T cells and chemical hapten exposure. TCRdb reanalysed the RACE reads using MiXCR and keeps one entry per CDR3 protein. The repertoire consists of about 140,000 distinct CDR3 sequences, with roughly 12% occurring once and the leading ten covering around 1.4%. This specimen was whole blood, taken in connection with sensitization to the hapten diphenylcyclopropenone (DPC). These receptors were taken from a woman between 50 and 59 years old with alopecia areata. Some clones in this sample may be carry-over from other donors' samples. The CDR3 runs from the conserved cysteine through the conserved F or W. The D gene is left open where the match is weak. Clone size appears in some rows only: once, few, many, or a class for an expanded clone.

TRBV13	.	TRBJ2-3	.	TGTGCCAGCAGCTTCTGCGTGAAAGGCACAGATACGCAGTATTTT	CASSFCVKGTDTQYF
TRBV24-1	many	TRBJ2-1	TRBD2	TGTGCCACCAGTGTTAGCGGGAGTGGGTACAATGAGCAGTTCTTC	CATSVSGSGYNEQFF
TRBV4-3	.	TRBJ2-1	TRBD1	TGCGCCAGCAGCCAGAGATCCGGGACAGGGGCCTACAATGAGCAGTTATTC	CASSQRSGTGAYNEQLF
TRBV7-9	.	TRBJ2-2	TRBD1	TGTGCCAGCGGGACAGAGAACACCGGGGAGCTGTTTTTT	CASGTENTGELFF
TRBV12-5	few	TRBJ1-1	.	TGTGCTAGTGGTTTGTCTGGGGGACGCACTGAAGCTTTCTTT	CASGLSGGRTEAFF
TRBV28	.	TRBJ1-4	TRBD1	TGTGCCAGCAGTTTAGGCTACAGGGGGAACAGACCTGAAAAACTGTTTTTT	CASSLGYRGNRPEKLFF
TRBV7-6	.	TRBJ2-7	.	TGTGCCAGCACTACGGGACACGGAGTTGACGAGCAGTACTTC	CASTTGHGVDEQYF
TRBV29-1	.	TRBJ1-4	TRBD1	TGCAGCGTCCCGGGACAGGGTCTTGAAAAACTGTTTTTT	CSVPGQGLEKLFF
TRBV6-2/TRBV6-3	few	TRBJ2-7	.	TGTGCCAGCAGCTACACCTCGAGGCTGGACTACGAGCAGTACTTC	CASSYTSRLDYEQYF
TRBV9	many	TRBJ2-7	.	TGTGCCAGCACCCCAGGAATTGGCTCCTACGAGCAGTACTTC	CASTPGIGSYEQYF